This TCR beta chain emerged from a study of CD8 T cells in ankylosing spondylitis. V shed 4 bases, J shed 3 bases, and the junction held 8 bases outside the gene matches. Germline V CDR1 and CDR2: MNHEY, SVGAGI. The CDR3 length is 15 residues. To note about this clonotype: The antigen is not known.

TCR beta libraries were made by quantitative 5'-RACE with molecular barcodes. TCRdb used MiXCR to reprocess the 5' RACE reads, holding one entry per CDR3 protein. Among 500,000 to 550,000 distinct CDR3 sequences listed, about 13% were seen once. Study results and caveats: In the blood and synovial fluid of reactive arthritis, some motif variants had been previously reported. Clones linked to disease were reported to show significant enrichment in matched ankylosing spondylitis synovial fluid. Seemingly distinctive of ankylosing spondylitis blood was a TCR beta motif formed by eight highly homologous variants. CD8+ by phenotype, disease-linked clones were relatively rare in peripheral blood.

Material for sequencing was blood, either unsorted or a sorted T cell fraction (not recorded which). This sequence originates from a male donor with ankylosing spondylitis. The rearrangement uses TRBV6-5 and TRBJ1-1; 7 bases are shared with TRBD1. The CDR3 nucleotides read TGTGCCAGCAGTTCTACCGGAGGGGGCTACACTGAAGCTTTCTTT. Protein: CASSSTGGGYTEAFF.